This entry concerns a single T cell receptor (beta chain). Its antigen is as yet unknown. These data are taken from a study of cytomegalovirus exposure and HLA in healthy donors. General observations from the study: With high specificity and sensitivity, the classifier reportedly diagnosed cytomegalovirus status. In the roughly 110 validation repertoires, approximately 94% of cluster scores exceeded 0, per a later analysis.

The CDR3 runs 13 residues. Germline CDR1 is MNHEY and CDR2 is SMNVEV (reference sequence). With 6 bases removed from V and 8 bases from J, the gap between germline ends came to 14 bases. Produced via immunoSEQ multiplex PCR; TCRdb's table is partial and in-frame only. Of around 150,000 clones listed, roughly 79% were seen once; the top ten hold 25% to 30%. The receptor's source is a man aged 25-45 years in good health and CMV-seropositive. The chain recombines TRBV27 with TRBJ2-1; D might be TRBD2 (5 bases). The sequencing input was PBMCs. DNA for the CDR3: TGTGCCAGCAGCTGGGCCAACGGGGATGAGCAGTTCTTC. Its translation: CASSWANGDEQFF.